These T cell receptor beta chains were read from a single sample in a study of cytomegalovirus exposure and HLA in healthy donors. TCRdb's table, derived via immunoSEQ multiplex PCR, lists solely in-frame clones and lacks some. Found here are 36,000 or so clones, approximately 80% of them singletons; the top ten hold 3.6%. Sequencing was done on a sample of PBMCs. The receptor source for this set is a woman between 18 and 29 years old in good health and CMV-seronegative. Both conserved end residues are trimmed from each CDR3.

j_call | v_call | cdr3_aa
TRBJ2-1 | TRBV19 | ASSKSRAGGSYNEQF
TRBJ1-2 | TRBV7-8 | ASSLEPTVSYGYT
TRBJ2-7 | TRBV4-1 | ASSQLGTTYEQY
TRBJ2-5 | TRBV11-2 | ASSLPATLQETQY
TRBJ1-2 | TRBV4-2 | ASSQVGGRDMDGYT
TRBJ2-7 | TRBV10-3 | AISGGGTNSYEQY
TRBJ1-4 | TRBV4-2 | ASSQTVEEKLF
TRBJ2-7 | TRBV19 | ASSISEDAYEQY
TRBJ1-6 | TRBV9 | ASSVYRGGNSPLH
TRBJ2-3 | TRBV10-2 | ASSEGGGGYTDTQY
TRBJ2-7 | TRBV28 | ASHRTGGYEQY
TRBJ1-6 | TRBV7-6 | ASSPTSGLLLNSPLH
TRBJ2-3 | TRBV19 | ASSNQVVRASDTQY
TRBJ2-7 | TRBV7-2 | ASSLNGNYEQY
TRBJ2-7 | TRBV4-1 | ASSQDRPGTRSYEQY
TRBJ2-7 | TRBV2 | ASKGTDAYEQY
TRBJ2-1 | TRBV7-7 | ASSLASGGPINEQF
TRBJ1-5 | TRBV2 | ASRGQGEVNNQPQH
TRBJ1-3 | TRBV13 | ASSFRDRVVNTIY
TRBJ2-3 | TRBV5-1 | ASSLLGGQGSDTQY
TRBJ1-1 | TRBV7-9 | ASSLWTGGTEAF
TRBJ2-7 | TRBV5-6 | ASTFRGQATYEQY
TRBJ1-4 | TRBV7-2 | ASSPDRTTEKLF
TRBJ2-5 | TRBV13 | ASSLLVPGEWSPRKETQY
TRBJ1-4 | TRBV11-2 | ASSETGNGEKLF
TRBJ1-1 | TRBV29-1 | SVDRSTTEAF
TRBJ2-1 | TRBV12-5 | ASGLLNEQF
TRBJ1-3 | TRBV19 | ASLVGNTIY
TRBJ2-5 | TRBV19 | ASSIDPGQPQETQY
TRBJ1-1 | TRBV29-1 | SVWTGGTEAF
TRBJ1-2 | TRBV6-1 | ASSVGQGTYGYT
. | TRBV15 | ATSMGGQGGYEQY
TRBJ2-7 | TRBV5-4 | ASSHSGGVIEQY
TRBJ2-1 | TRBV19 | ASRSGDRVYNEQF
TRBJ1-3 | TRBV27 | ASSLTGGSGNTIY
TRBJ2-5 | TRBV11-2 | ASSFTVVQETQY
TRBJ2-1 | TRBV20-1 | SAMGQERF
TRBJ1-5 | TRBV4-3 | ASSDWRGSSQPQH
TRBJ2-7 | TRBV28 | ASIPPGAGGSYEQY
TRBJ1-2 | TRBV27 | ASSPQGPNYGYP
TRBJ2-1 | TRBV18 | ASSTLGLAHDEQF
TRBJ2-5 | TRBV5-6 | ASSYQRGSLETQY
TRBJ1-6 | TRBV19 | ASSTSRREDNSPLH